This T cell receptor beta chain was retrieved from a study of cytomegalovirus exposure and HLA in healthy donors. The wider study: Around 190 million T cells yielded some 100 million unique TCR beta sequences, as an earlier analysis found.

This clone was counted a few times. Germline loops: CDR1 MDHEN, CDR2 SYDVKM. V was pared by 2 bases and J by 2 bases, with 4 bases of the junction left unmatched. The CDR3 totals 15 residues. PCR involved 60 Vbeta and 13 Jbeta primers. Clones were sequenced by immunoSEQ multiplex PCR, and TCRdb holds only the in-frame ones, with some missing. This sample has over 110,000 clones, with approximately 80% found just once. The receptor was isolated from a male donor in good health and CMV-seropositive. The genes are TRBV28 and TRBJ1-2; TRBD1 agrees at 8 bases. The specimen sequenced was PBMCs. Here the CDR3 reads CASSLGWDRNYGYTF. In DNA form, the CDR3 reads TGTGCCAGCAGTTTAGGCTGGGACAGGAACTATGGCTACACCTTC.